This T cell receptor (beta chain) was documented in a study of blood T cell repertoires in COVID-19. About the study: The United States, Italy and Spain were the sources of the acute and convalescent COVID-19 samples. The analysed material was cDNA or gDNA that came from T cells, B-cell-depleted T cells, or PBMCs.

V lost 1 base, J lost 5 bases, and 7 bases stayed unmatched. Germline V gene lookup returns CDR1 SGHTA and CDR2 FQGTGA. The CDR3 runs 16 residues. One Seattle source followed patients from active infection through their disease course. In the original workflow: Cell counts per sample came from amplifying reference gene primers. Some clones are missing from TCRdb's copy, which holds only in-frame ones; the method was immunoSEQ multiplex PCR. V, J and clone size were drawn from that table, and D and trimming were deduced from the DNA. Seen here are roughly 70,000 clones, approximately 80% observed once, and the top ten hold around 14%.

The chain has TRBV7-3 and TRBJ2-1; 8 bases align to TRBD2. This sequence originates from a man between 60 and 75 years old with COVID-19, enrolled during active disease. Sequenced input: peripheral blood. This chain's CDR3 is CASSLSHSGGHNEQFF. The DNA for the CDR3 is TGTGCCAGCAGCTTAAGTCACAGCGGGGGCCACAATGAGCAGTTCTTC.